The 28 T cell receptor beta chains given below trace back to one sample, sequenced in a study of cytomegalovirus exposure and HLA in healthy donors. The PCR employed 60 Vbeta primers together with 13 Jbeta primers. Only in-frame clones appear in the TCRdb table, and some are missing; sequencing was by immunoSEQ multiplex PCR. The sample records about 55,000 clones, around four fifths being singletons. Input material: PBMCs. These receptor sequences come from a man aged 25-45 years in good health and CMV-seronegative.

On this clone: Germline is not matched at one junction end, which may reflect a read error. This chain links TRBV7-7 with TRBJ1-2; 9 nucleotides align to TRBD1. The CDR3 consists of 14 residues. Germline-derived CDR1 and CDR2 are SSHAT and FNYEAQ (reference sequence). CDR3 sequence (DNA): TGTGCTAGCAGCTTTGGGACAGGGTATTTCGGCTACACCTTC. As protein: CASSFGTGYFGYTF.

This chain uses TRBV7-2 with TRBJ2-5; D remains ambiguous. This CDR3 region has 12 residues. Trimming pared 5 bases from V and 5 bases from J, leaving 9 bases between. The germline V gene encodes CDR1 SGHTA and CDR2 FQGNSA. CDR3 DNA: TGTGCCAGCAGCCCCTTTTCGGAGACCCAGTACTTC. Translated, it gives CASSPFSETQYF.

The chain employs TRBV7-2 and TRBJ2-5; maybe TRBD1 (5 bases). Germline CDR1 reads SGHTA; CDR2 reads FQGNSA. This CDR3 has 13 residues. V was cut by 5 bases and J by 2 bases, with 9 bases left in between. CDR3 sequence reads: CASSPTVQETQYF. CDR3 bases: TGTGCCAGCAGCCCGACAGTTCAAGAGACCCAGTACTTC.

CDR3 sequence reads: CASTGGYTDTQYF. Here the CDR3 DNA reads TGTGCCAGCACGGGGGGATACACAGATACGCAGTATTTT. This chain joins TRBV27 and TRBJ2-3, with 7 bases that match TRBD2. Trimming removed 7 bases from V and 2 bases from J; junction bases left unmatched: 3. Germline V gene sequence: CDR1 MNHEY, CDR2 SMNVEV (reference sequence). CDR3 size: 13 residues.

This chain joins TRBV5-1 and TRBJ2-2; 9 bases fit TRBD2. Germline lookup yields CDR1 SGHRS and CDR2 YFSETQ. The CDR3 totals 17 residues. With 4 bases clipped from V and 2 bases from J, the junction kept 9 bases outside the gene matches. CDR3 loop: CASSGGRLADNTGELFF. The CDR3 DNA is TGCGCCAGCAGCGGGGGGAGACTAGCGGATAACACCGGGGAGCTGTTTTTT.

The genes are TRBV6-4 and TRBJ1-2; tentatively, D is TRBD1 (5 bases). This CDR3 has 15 amino acids. Trimming stripped 2 bases from V and 5 bases from J, with 15 bases between. Germline assignment: CDR1 MRHNA and CDR2 SNTAGT. The CDR3 DNA reads TGTGCCAGCAGTGACGGGCAGGGAGGTACTTATGGCTACACCTTC. Protein sequence: CASSDGQGGTYGYTF.

The table lists this clone with a few counts. This chain connects TRBV4-3 to TRBJ1-3; unclear D gene. This CDR3 comprises 18 residues. CDR1 is LGHNA, CDR2 YSLEER, per germline. V gave up 0 bases and J gave up 0 bases, with 15 bases separating them. CDR3 sequence: CASSQDGSASYSGNTIYF. DNA for the CDR3: TGCGCCAGCAGCCAAGATGGGAGCGCCAGTTACTCTGGAAACACCATATATTTT.

This rearrangement joins TRBV2 to TRBJ2-2, with a tentative D call TRBD1 (6 bases). V was clipped by 9 bases and J by 0 bases, with 11 bases between them. This CDR3 has 14 residues. From germline, CDR1 is SNHLY and CDR2 FYNNEI. CDR3 amino acids: CAREQGTNTGELFF. The CDR3 nucleotides read TGTGCCAGGGAACAGGGCACGAACACCGGGGAGCTGTTTTTT.

This chain's CDR3 is CASSGLAGGTYEQYF. In DNA, the CDR3 is TGTGCCAGCAGCGGGTTAGCGGGGGGAACCTACGAGCAGTACTTC. The chain combines TRBV7-8 with TRBJ2-7; 10 bases are shared with TRBD2. CDR1 is SGHVS and CDR2 is FQNEAQ in the germline V gene. With V trimmed by 5 bases and J by 2 bases, 6 bases remained unmatched. The CDR3 is made up of 15 amino acids. Based on the CDR3 plus reference TRBV7-8 and TRBJ2-7, the full variable domain is GAGVSQSPRYKVAKRGQDVALRCDPISGHVSLFWYQQALGQGPEFLTYFQNEAQLDKSGLPSDRFFAERPEGSVSTLKIQRTQQEDSAVYLCASSGLAGGTYEQYFGPGTRLTVT.

The V gene is TRBV5-6, the J gene TRBJ1-4; maybe TRBD1 (5 bases). Germline CDR1 is SGHDT and CDR2 is YYEEEE. The CDR3 sequence is 16 residues long. The V end was cut by 4 bases, the J end by 8 bases, with 21 bases between. The CDR3 is CASSIRGMWGREKLFF. DNA of the CDR3: TGTGCCAGCAGCATCCGTGGTATGTGGGGCCGGGAAAAACTGTTTTTT.

The V call is TRBV19, the J call TRBJ1-4; TRBD1 matches at 9 bases. V lost 5 bases to trimming and J lost 7 bases; unmatched junction nucleotides: 8. This CDR3 region has 15 residues. CDR1 and CDR2 (germline): LNHDA, SQIVND (reference sequence). CDR3 sequence reads: CASSLSGTGSEKLFF. DNA for the CDR3: TGTGCCAGTAGTCTCTCCGGGACAGGGAGTGAAAAACTGTTTTTT.

The table lists this clone with a few counts. The J gene is TRBJ2-7, the V gene TRBV4-1, with 11 bases fitting TRBD2. Per the germline V gene, CDR1 is MGHRA and CDR2 is YSYEKL. There are 18 residues in the CDR3. Trimming took 1 base from V and 3 from J; bases not matched to a gene: 11. CDR3 loop: CASSQGVIPGLAVYEQYF. As DNA, the CDR3 is TGCGCCAGCAGCCAAGGGGTCATACCGGGACTAGCGGTCTACGAGCAGTACTTC.

The chain couples TRBV11-2 to TRBJ1-4; 11 positions agree with TRBD1. This CDR3 has 14 amino acids. V trimming: 5 bases; J trimming: 8 bases; junction bases outside the gene matches: 4. Germline assignment: CDR1 SGHAT and CDR2 FQNNGV. CDR3 residues: CASSPDRGREKLFF. The CDR3 DNA is TGTGCCAGCAGCCCGGACAGGGGGCGGGAAAAACTGTTTTTT.

Remarks on this clone: One end of the junction varies from germline; a read error may be responsible. This chain uses TRBV7-7 with TRBJ1-1, with TRBD1 identical over 9 bases. The CDR3 spans 13 residues. CDR1 is SSHAT, CDR2 FNYEAQ, per germline (reference sequence). The CDR3 here is CASSLTGTGPAFF. The CDR3 nucleotides are TGTGCTAGCAGCTTAACCGGGACAGGGCCCGCTTTCTTT.

The chain links TRBV29-1 to TRBJ2-1; 8 bases align to TRBD1. The V gene's germline CDR1 is SQVTM and CDR2 ANQGSEA. The CDR3 is 16 residues long. The junction had 13 bases not matched to a gene; V was cut back by 6 bases and J by 3 bases. The CDR3 region has the DNA TGCAGCGTGAAAATCCCCGGGGACAGGCACTACAATGAGCAGTTCTTC. It is translated as CSVKIPGDRHYNEQFF.

The chain uses TRBV4-3 and TRBJ1-1; D is uncertain. The CDR3 extends over 15 amino acids. Between the trimmed V and J ends, which lost 2 bases and 2 bases, there was a span of 12 bases. CDR1 is LGHNA and CDR2 is YSLEER in the germline V gene. CDR3 in amino acids: CASSQSATLNTEAFF. CDR3 coding DNA: TGCGCCAGCAGCCAAAGTGCCACCCTAAACACTGAAGCTTTCTTT.

This clone showed up just once. The rearrangement uses TRBV25-1 and TRBJ1-1; a possible D gene is TRBD1 (6 bases). This CDR3 contains 11 residues. Between the trimmed V and J ends, which lost 7 bases and 8 bases, there was a span of 11 bases. Germline loops: CDR1 MGHDK, CDR2 SYGVNS. CDR3 DNA: TGTGCCAGCAATAAACAGGGAGAAGCTTTCTTT. Translating gives CASNKQGEAFF.

This chain's CDR3 is CASTSFLSGGPGEQFF. The CDR3 bases are TGTGCCAGCACTTCATTCCTGTCGGGAGGGCCGGGCGAGCAGTTCTTC. The V gene is TRBV11-3, the J gene TRBJ2-1, with TRBD2 identical over 8 bases. This CDR3 is 16 amino acids long. Germline values: CDR1 SGHNT, CDR2 YENEEA. The V and J ends lost 7 bases and 10 bases, in that order; junction bases with no gene match: 18.

The rearrangement uses TRBV7-2 and TRBJ2-1; D ambiguous. This CDR3 has 15 amino acids. Trimming removed 2 bases from V and 4 bases from J, with 12 bases in between. Germline V gene lookup returns CDR1 SGHTA and CDR2 FQGNSA. The CDR3 DNA sequence: TGTGCCAGCAGCTTACCCCGATTCCGGTACAATGAGCAGTTCTTC. Its translation: CASSLPRFRYNEQFF.

The chain combines TRBV11-2 with TRBJ2-6; possible D gene TRBD1, 6 bases. The germline gives CDR1 SGHAT, CDR2 FQNNGV. The CDR3 length is 16 residues. Trimming stripped 5 bases from V and 0 bases from J, with 11 bases between. The CDR3 sequence: CASSRRGGSGANVLTF. The CDR3 DNA is TGTGCCAGCAGCCGCAGGGGCGGCTCTGGGGCCAACGTCCTGACTTTC. The full variable domain, with the rest looked up from reference TRBV11-2 and TRBJ2-6, is EAGVAQSPRYKIIEKRQSVAFWCNPISGHATLYWYQQILGQGPKLLIQFQNNGVVDDSQLPKDRFSAERLKGVDSTLKIQPAKLEDSAVYLCASSRRGGSGANVLTFGAGSRLTVL.

This clone occurred a few times. The chain carries TRBV5-1 and TRBJ2-4, with TRBD1 matching over 7 bases. Germline V CDR1 and CDR2: SGHRS, YFSETQ. The length of the CDR3 is 16 residues. The V and J ends lost 0 bases and 3 bases, in that order; junction bases with no gene match: 6. The DNA of the CDR3 is TGCGCCAGCAGCTTGGAAGGGCAGGGGGTCAAAAACATTCAGTACTTC. Translated: CASSLEGQGVKNIQYF.

This chain joins TRBV4-2 and TRBJ1-2, with a weak D call TRBD1 (6 bases). The CDR3 runs 13 residues. The germline V gene encodes CDR1 LGHNA and CDR2 YNFKEQ. V lost 3 bases and J 8 bases, leaving 13 bases between the germline ends. CDR3 sequence (DNA): TGTGCCAGCAGCCAGGTAGACAGGTTAGGCTACACCTTC. This translates into CASSQVDRLGYTF.

CDR3 sequence reads: CASSKPGNTEAFF. DNA for the CDR3: TGTGCCAGCAGCAAACCGGGGAACACTGAAGCTTTCTTT. The chain employs TRBV7-3 and TRBJ1-1; D gene unclear. CDR1 and CDR2 from the germline V gene are SGHTA and FQGTGA. CDR3 length: 13 residues. V was clipped by 5 bases and J by 1 base, with 8 bases between them.

CDR3 residues: CASSFSWIAGQGSTEAFF. The CDR3 coding sequence is TGTGCCAGCAGCTTTAGTTGGATAGCGGGACAGGGTAGTACTGAAGCTTTCTTT. The chain couples TRBV11-2 to TRBJ1-1; TRBD1 matches 9 bases. V trimming: 3 bases; J trimming: 5 bases; junction bases outside the gene matches: 16. CDR1 is SGHAT and CDR2 is FQNNGV in the germline V gene. This CDR3 contains 18 residues.

A few counts support this clone. The chain combines TRBV15 with TRBJ2-5, with D perhaps TRBD2 (6 bases). This CDR3 has 12 amino acids. The germline gives CDR1 LNHNV, CDR2 YYDKDF (reference sequence). Trimming pared 0 bases from V and 14 bases from J, leaving 13 bases between. The DNA of the CDR3 is TGTGCCACCAGCAGAGATAGAACTAGCTCATACTTC. It translates to CATSRDRTSSYF. Combining the CDR3 with reference TRBV15 and TRBJ2-5 gives the whole variable domain DAMVIQNPRYQVTQFGKPVTLSCSQTLNHNVMYWYQQKSSQAPKLLFHYYDKDFNNEADTPDNFQSRRPNTSFCFLDIRSPGLGDTAMYLCATSRDRTSSYFGPGTRLLVL.

The chain employs TRBV11-2 and TRBJ2-1; 8 nucleotides match TRBD2. The V and J ends lost 4 bases and 5 bases, in that order; junction bases with no gene match: 10. Germline values: CDR1 SGHAT, CDR2 FQNNGV. The CDR3 covers 16 residues. The chain's CDR3 is CASSSLLAGLNNEQFF. The CDR3 nucleotides are TGTGCCAGCAGCTCCCTTCTAGCGGGCCTCAACAATGAGCAGTTCTTC.

This clone showed up just once. The rearrangement uses TRBV9 and TRBJ1-4, with a tentative D call TRBD1 (6 bases). This CDR3 spans 14 amino acids. Germline V lookup: CDR1 SGDLS, CDR2 YYNGEE. Between the trimmed V and J ends, which lost 4 bases and 3 bases, there was a span of 10 bases. DNA for the CDR3: TGTGCCAGCAGCCTTCGGACAGCTAATGAAAAACTGTTTTTT. Translation gives CASSLRTANEKLFF.

The chain's CDR3 is CASSQYRGHTDTQYF. CDR3 nucleotides: TGCGCCAGCAGCCAGTACAGGGGCCACACAGATACGCAGTATTTT. J is TRBJ2-3 and V is TRBV4-3, with 7 bases identical to TRBD1. Per the germline V gene, CDR1 is LGHNA and CDR2 is YSLEER. CDR3 length equals 15 residues. Trimming removed 3 bases from V and 2 bases from J; junction bases left unmatched: 5.